This T cell receptor (beta chain) was recorded in a study of beta chain features in type 1 diabetes. This clone was detected only a few times. Looked up from germline, CDR1 is MNHEY and CDR2 is SVGAGI. The CDR3 is made up of 16 amino acids. Germline trimming cut 2 bases from V and 2 bases from J; bases unmatched to any gene: 4. Every isolated RNA sample was fully reverse transcribed, so sequencing captured expressed TCRB transcripts. Data came from immunoSEQ multiplex PCR; TCRdb stores just in-frame clones and leaves some out. The sample includes about 320,000 clones, approximately 15% of them seen just once.

Specimen: central memory CD4+ T cells from blood. The chain employs TRBV6-5 and TRBJ2-1; the match to TRBD1 covers 9 bases. The sequence was obtained from a man aged 25 to 40 in good health. CDR3 DNA sequence: TGTGCCAGCAGTTACCGGACAGGGGCTACCTACAATGAGCAGTTCTTC. Its protein product is CASSYRTGATYNEQFF.